A selection of T cell receptor beta chains follows, all from one sample in a study of T cell responses to AZD1222 COVID-19 vaccine. Here immunoSEQ multiplex PCR was the method, and the copy in TCRdb shows in-frame clones only, minus some. The table lists around 120,000 clones, about nine tenths of them singletons. Sequences were derived from peripheral blood, sampled on day 0 of AZD1222 vaccination. These receptors were taken from an adult in good health. Both conserved end residues are part of each CDR3. A D gene is named only where the DNA matches it firmly. A clone size is listed for some rows: how often the clone was seen (once, few, many), or a class if it is expanded.

clone_size: few
d_call: TRBD2
j_call: TRBJ2-1
v_call: TRBV5-1
cdr3_nt: TGCGCCAGCAGCTTGGACCTAGCGGGCTACAATGAGCAGTTCTTC
cdr3_aa: CASSLDLAGYNEQFF

clone_size: .
d_call: TRBD2
j_call: TRBJ2-5
v_call: TRBV2
cdr3_nt: TGTGCCAGCAGTGACCCTAGCGGGAGCGACCAAGAGACCCAGTACTTC
cdr3_aa: CASSDPSGSDQETQYF

clone_size: .
d_call: .
j_call: TRBJ2-7
v_call: TRBV11-2
cdr3_nt: TGTGCCAGCGGCCGGGACCCCGGGACGCGGGCGTCCGAGCAGTACTTC
cdr3_aa: CASGRDPGTRASEQYF

clone_size: .
d_call: .
j_call: TRBJ2-6
v_call: TRBV27
cdr3_nt: TGTGCCAGCAGTCCGTCGGACAGAACCAGTTTCTCTGGGGCCAACGTCCTGACTTTC
cdr3_aa: CASSPSDRTSFSGANVLTF

clone_size: .
d_call: .
j_call: TRBJ2-7
v_call: TRBV3-1/TRBV3-2
cdr3_nt: TGTGCCAGCAGCCCCTCCACCATGGTCGTCTACGAGCAGTACTTC
cdr3_aa: CASSPSTMVVYEQYF

clone_size: once
d_call: TRBD1
j_call: TRBJ1-5
v_call: TRBV28
cdr3_nt: TGTGCCAGCAGACCCAGACAGGGGATGGGAGCAAGCAATCAGCCCCAGCATTTT
cdr3_aa: CASRPRQGMGASNQPQHF

clone_size: .
d_call: .
j_call: TRBJ1-4
v_call: TRBV4-1
cdr3_nt: TGCGCCAGCAGCCAAGTCCAGGTGCTAAGTGAAAAACTGTTTTTT
cdr3_aa: CASSQVQVLSEKLFF

clone_size: once
d_call: TRBD1
j_call: TRBJ2-2
v_call: TRBV28
cdr3_nt: TGTGCCAGCAGTTTATTAAATTTTCGGGACAGGGGATCAGGGGAGCTGTTTTTT
cdr3_aa: CASSLLNFRDRGSGELFF

clone_size: .
d_call: TRBD2
j_call: TRBJ2-7
v_call: TRBV7-2
cdr3_nt: TGTGCCAGCCGACGACTAGCGGGAGGGTGGGAGCAGTACTTC
cdr3_aa: CASRRLAGGWEQYF

clone_size: .
d_call: TRBD2
j_call: TRBJ2-2
v_call: TRBV7-2
cdr3_nt: TGTGCCAGCAGCTCAAGGCTAGCGGGAGTCGGGGAGCTGTTTTTT
cdr3_aa: CASSSRLAGVGELFF

clone_size: .
d_call: .
j_call: TRBJ2-5
v_call: TRBV27
cdr3_nt: TGTGCCAGCAGTTTATTAGGGACCCAAAAAGAGACCCAGTACTTC
cdr3_aa: CASSLLGTQKETQYF

clone_size: .
d_call: TRBD1
j_call: TRBJ2-7
v_call: TRBV28
cdr3_nt: TGTGCCAGCATGGCGACTTGGACAGGGGGTGGACCCTCGTACGAGCAGTACTTC
cdr3_aa: CASMATWTGGGPSYEQYF

clone_size: .
d_call: .
j_call: TRBJ2-3
v_call: TRBV6-2/TRBV6-3
cdr3_nt: TGTGCCAGCAGTTACCCCACCGGAGGGGTAAACACAGATACGCAGTATTTT
cdr3_aa: CASSYPTGGVNTDTQYF

clone_size: .
d_call: TRBD1
j_call: TRBJ1-6
v_call: TRBV3-1/TRBV3-2
cdr3_nt: TGTGCCAGCAGCCTTCCGGGACAGGGTTCTAGCTCCTATAATTCACCCCTCCACTTT
cdr3_aa: CASSLPGQGSSSYNSPLHF

clone_size: .
d_call: TRBD1
j_call: TRBJ2-7
v_call: TRBV18
cdr3_nt: TGTGCCAGCTCACCGGGACAGGGGGCTTCCGAGCAGTACTTC
cdr3_aa: CASSPGQGASEQYF

clone_size: .
d_call: .
j_call: TRBJ2-7
v_call: TRBV18
cdr3_nt: TGTGCCAGCTCACCTCAGGGAGGCTACGAGCAGTACTTC
cdr3_aa: CASSPQGGYEQYF

clone_size: .
d_call: TRBD2
j_call: TRBJ2-5
v_call: TRBV6-1
cdr3_nt: TGTGCCAGCAGTGAGCAGCTAGCGGGAGGGGGGGGGACCCAGTACTTC
cdr3_aa: CASSEQLAGGGGTQYF

clone_size: .
d_call: TRBD2
j_call: TRBJ2-7
v_call: TRBV3-1/TRBV3-2
cdr3_nt: TGTGCCAGCAGCCAAGATGTTAGCGGGAGAGAGGACGAGCAGTACTTC
cdr3_aa: CASSQDVSGREDEQYF

clone_size: .
d_call: .
j_call: TRBJ2-2
v_call: TRBV19
cdr3_nt: TGTGCCAGTAGTATACTGGCCGGGGAGCTGTTTTTT
cdr3_aa: CASSILAGELFF

clone_size: .
d_call: TRBD2
j_call: TRBJ2-1
v_call: TRBV9
cdr3_nt: TGTGCCAGCAGCGAGGGACTAGCGGGATTCGATGAGCAGTTCTTC
cdr3_aa: CASSEGLAGFDEQFF

clone_size: .
d_call: .
j_call: TRBJ1-4
v_call: TRBV2
cdr3_nt: TGTGCCAGCAGTGAATGGGAGGGTTGGGAAAAACTGTTTTTT
cdr3_aa: CASSEWEGWEKLFF

clone_size: .
d_call: TRBD1
j_call: TRBJ2-7
v_call: TRBV14
cdr3_nt: TGTGCCAGCAGCCACACAGGGGTCTACGAGCAGTACTTC
cdr3_aa: CASSHTGVYEQYF

clone_size: .
d_call: TRBD2
j_call: TRBJ2-1
v_call: TRBV19
cdr3_nt: TGTGCCAGTAGTATAGGATGGCGGGAGGGCCGGTACAATGAGCAGTTCTTC
cdr3_aa: CASSIGWREGRYNEQFF

clone_size: .
d_call: .
j_call: TRBJ2-7
v_call: TRBV9
cdr3_nt: TGTGCCAGCAGCGTAGAGCGGGCTTCCTACGAGCAGTACTTC
cdr3_aa: CASSVERASYEQYF

clone_size: .
d_call: .
j_call: TRBJ2-5
v_call: TRBV19
cdr3_nt: TGTGCCAGTAACGGGGCAGGGGGGAGAGAGACCCAGTACTTC
cdr3_aa: CASNGAGGRETQYF

clone_size: .
d_call: TRBD2
j_call: TRBJ2-3
v_call: TRBV5-1
cdr3_nt: TGCGCCAGCAGCTTGGAGCTAGCGGGCACAGATACGCAGTATTTT
cdr3_aa: CASSLELAGTDTQYF

clone_size: .
d_call: .
j_call: TRBJ2-3
v_call: TRBV20-1
cdr3_nt: TGCAGTGCTAGTCTCGGGGATACGCAGTATTTT
cdr3_aa: CSASLGDTQYF

clone_size: few
d_call: TRBD2
j_call: TRBJ2-1
v_call: TRBV18
cdr3_nt: TGTGCCAGCTCACCACCACTACTAGCGGGAGTCATTGAGCAGTTCTTC
cdr3_aa: CASSPPLLAGVIEQFF

clone_size: .
d_call: TRBD2
j_call: TRBJ2-7
v_call: TRBV7-2
cdr3_nt: TGTGCCAGCAGCGAGGGACTAGCGGGAGGGATCGAGCAGTACTTC
cdr3_aa: CASSEGLAGGIEQYF

clone_size: .
d_call: .
j_call: TRBJ2-5
v_call: TRBV29-1
cdr3_nt: TGCAGCGTACAGGGACAAGAGACCCAGTACTTC
cdr3_aa: CSVQGQETQYF

clone_size: .
d_call: TRBD1
j_call: TRBJ1-1
v_call: TRBV5-1
cdr3_nt: TGCGCCAGCAGCCCGGCGGGGGGACAGCTGAACACTGAAGCTTTCTTT
cdr3_aa: CASSPAGGQLNTEAFF

clone_size: .
d_call: TRBD1
j_call: TRBJ1-4
v_call: TRBV19
cdr3_nt: TGTGCCAGTGGCAGGGGGACTAATGAAAAACTGTTTTTT
cdr3_aa: CASGRGTNEKLFF

clone_size: once
d_call: TRBD2
j_call: TRBJ2-1
v_call: TRBV5-8
cdr3_nt: TGTGCCAGCAGCCTTCAGTACCTAGCGGGAGATGGGGAGCAGTTCTTC
cdr3_aa: CASSLQYLAGDGEQFF

clone_size: .
d_call: TRBD1
j_call: TRBJ2-7
v_call: TRBV3-1/TRBV3-2
cdr3_nt: TGTGCCAGCAGCCAAATTACCGGGACAGGGAATCGCGAGCAGTACTTC
cdr3_aa: CASSQITGTGNREQYF

clone_size: .
d_call: TRBD1
j_call: TRBJ1-4
v_call: TRBV19
cdr3_nt: TGTGCCAGTACCGAGCAGGGGGGTGAAAATGAAAAACTGTTTTTT
cdr3_aa: CASTEQGGENEKLFF

clone_size: .
d_call: .
j_call: TRBJ1-2
v_call: TRBV5-4
cdr3_nt: TGTGCCAGCAGCTTGCGACAGGCGACTAACTATGGCTACACCTTC
cdr3_aa: CASSLRQATNYGYTF

clone_size: .
d_call: .
j_call: TRBJ1-6
v_call: TRBV10-2
cdr3_nt: TGCGCCAGCCAACCCGGGGTGCGTGATTCACCCCTCCACTTT
cdr3_aa: CASQPGVRDSPLHF

clone_size: .
d_call: .
j_call: TRBJ1-2
v_call: TRBV20-1
cdr3_nt: TGCAGTCCCCGGGACCCCTATGGCTACACCTTC
cdr3_aa: CSPRDPYGYTF

clone_size: .
d_call: .
j_call: TRBJ2-7
v_call: TRBV4-1
cdr3_nt: TGCGCCAGCAGCCAAGATGGGATGGGCGGCAGGGATAGAGAGCAGTACTTC
cdr3_aa: CASSQDGMGGRDREQYF

clone_size: .
d_call: .
j_call: TRBJ2-7
v_call: TRBV9
cdr3_nt: TGTGCCAGCAGCGTCTCAACAGGGTTGTACGAGCAGTACTTC
cdr3_aa: CASSVSTGLYEQYF

clone_size: once
d_call: .
j_call: TRBJ1-6
v_call: TRBV7-8
cdr3_nt: TGTGCCAGCAGCCCAGAAGGGCGGCGGGCGGGGGCCCTCCACTTT
cdr3_aa: CASSPEGRRAGALHF

clone_size: .
d_call: TRBD2
j_call: TRBJ2-1
v_call: TRBV25-1
cdr3_nt: TGTGCCAGCAGTAAAACTAGCGGGAGGGCGGATGAGCAGTTCTTC
cdr3_aa: CASSKTSGRADEQFF

clone_size: .
d_call: TRBD1
j_call: TRBJ1-6
v_call: TRBV11-3
cdr3_nt: TGTGCCAGCAGCTTATCACAGGGGCATCCCTCCTATAATTCACCCCTCCACTTT
cdr3_aa: CASSLSQGHPSYNSPLHF

clone_size: .
d_call: .
j_call: TRBJ1-1
v_call: TRBV12-3/TRBV12-4
cdr3_nt: TGTGCCAGCAGCCAACAGGGTACTGAAGCTTTCTTT
cdr3_aa: CASSQQGTEAFF

clone_size: .
d_call: .
j_call: TRBJ1-3
v_call: TRBV4-2
cdr3_nt: TGTGCCAGCAGCCAAGAGCGGGGGGGAAACACCATATATTTT
cdr3_aa: CASSQERGGNTIYF

clone_size: once
d_call: .
j_call: TRBJ2-3
v_call: TRBV29-1
cdr3_nt: TGCAGCGTTTCAAGGGAAGATACGCAGTATTTT
cdr3_aa: CSVSREDTQYF

clone_size: .
d_call: TRBD2
j_call: TRBJ2-7
v_call: TRBV27
cdr3_nt: TGTGCCAGCAGTCCTAGGCCTTCTCTAGCGGGAGCGTACGAGCAGTACTTC
cdr3_aa: CASSPRPSLAGAYEQYF

clone_size: .
d_call: TRBD1
j_call: TRBJ1-1
v_call: TRBV2
cdr3_nt: TGTGCCAGCAGCGACAGGGGGCCTGAAGCTTTCTTT
cdr3_aa: CASSDRGPEAFF

clone_size: .
d_call: .
j_call: TRBJ2-1
v_call: TRBV2
cdr3_nt: TGTGCCAGCAGTCGGACCGGGACCCCGCAAATCAATGAGCAGTTCTTC
cdr3_aa: CASSRTGTPQINEQFF

clone_size: many
d_call: .
j_call: TRBJ1-3
v_call: TRBV2
cdr3_nt: TGTGCCAGCAGGTCCGACGCGGGCTCTGGAAACACCATATATTTT
cdr3_aa: CASRSDAGSGNTIYF

clone_size: once
d_call: TRBD1
j_call: TRBJ2-5
v_call: TRBV19
cdr3_nt: TGTGCCAGTAGCTGGGGACAGCTTCAAGAGACCCAGTACTTC
cdr3_aa: CASSWGQLQETQYF

clone_size: .
d_call: TRBD2
j_call: TRBJ2-7
v_call: TRBV5-1
cdr3_nt: TGCGCCAGCAGCCCTTGGACTAGCGGGACCCGCTACGAGCAGTACTTC
cdr3_aa: CASSPWTSGTRYEQYF

clone_size: .
d_call: .
j_call: TRBJ1-6
v_call: TRBV3-1/TRBV3-2
cdr3_nt: TGTGCCAGCAGCCTAAAGCCTGGGGGTTCACCCCTCCACTTT
cdr3_aa: CASSLKPGGSPLHF